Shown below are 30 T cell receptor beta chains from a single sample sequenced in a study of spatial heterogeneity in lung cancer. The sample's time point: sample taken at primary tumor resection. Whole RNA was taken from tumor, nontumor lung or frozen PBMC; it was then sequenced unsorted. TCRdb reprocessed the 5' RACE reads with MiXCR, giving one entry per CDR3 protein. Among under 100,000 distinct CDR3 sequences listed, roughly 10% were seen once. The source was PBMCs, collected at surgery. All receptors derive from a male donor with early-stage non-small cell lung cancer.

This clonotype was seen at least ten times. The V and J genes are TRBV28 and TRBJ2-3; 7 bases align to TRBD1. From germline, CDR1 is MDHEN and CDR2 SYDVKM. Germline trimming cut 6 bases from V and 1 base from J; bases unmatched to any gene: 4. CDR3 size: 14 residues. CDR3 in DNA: TGTGCCAGCAGCCCCCAGGGGGGCACAGATACGCAGTATTTT. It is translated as CASSPQGGTDTQYF.

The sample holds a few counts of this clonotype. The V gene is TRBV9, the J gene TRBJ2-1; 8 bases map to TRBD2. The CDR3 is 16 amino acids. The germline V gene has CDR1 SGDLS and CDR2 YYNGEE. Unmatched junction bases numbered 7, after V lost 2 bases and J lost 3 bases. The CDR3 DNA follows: TGTGCCAGCAGCGTGGATAGCGGGGCGTACTACAATGAGCAGTTCTTC. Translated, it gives CASSVDSGAYYNEQFF.

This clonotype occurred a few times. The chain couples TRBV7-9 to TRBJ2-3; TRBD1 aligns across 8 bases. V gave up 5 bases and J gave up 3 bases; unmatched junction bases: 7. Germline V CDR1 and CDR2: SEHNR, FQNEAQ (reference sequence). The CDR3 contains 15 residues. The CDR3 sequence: CASSLRTGRTDTQYF. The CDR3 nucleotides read TGTGCCAGCAGCCTCCGGACAGGGAGAACAGATACGCAGTATTTT.

This CDR3 reads CSARVNQRVNNSPLHF. CDR3 in DNA: TGCAGTGCTAGGGTCAATCAAAGGGTTAACAATTCACCCCTCCACTTT. The rearrangement joins TRBV20-1 to TRBJ1-6; D not resolved. The V gene lost 3 bases and the J gene lost 7 bases, with 19 bases spanning the gap. CDR1 and CDR2 (germline): DFQATT, SNEGSKA (reference sequence). CDR3 length: 16 amino acids.

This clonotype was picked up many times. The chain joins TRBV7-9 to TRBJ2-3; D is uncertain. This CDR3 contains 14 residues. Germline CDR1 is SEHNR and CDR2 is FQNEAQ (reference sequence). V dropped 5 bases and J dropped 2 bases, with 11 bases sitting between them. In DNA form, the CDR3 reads TGTGCCAGCAGCCCCTTGCGGTACACAGATACGCAGTATTTT. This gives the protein CASSPLRYTDTQYF.

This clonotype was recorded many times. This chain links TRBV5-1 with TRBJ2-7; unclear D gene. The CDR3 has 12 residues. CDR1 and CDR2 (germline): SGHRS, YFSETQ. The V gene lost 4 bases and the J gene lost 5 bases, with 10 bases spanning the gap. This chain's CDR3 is CASSPLGHEQYF. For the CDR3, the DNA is TGCGCCAGCAGCCCCTTAGGGCACGAGCAGTACTTC. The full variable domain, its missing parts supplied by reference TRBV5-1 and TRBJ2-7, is KAGVTQTPRYLIKTRGQQVTLSCSPISGHRSVSWYQQTPGQGLQFLFEYFSETQRNKGNFPGRFSGRQFSNSRSEMNVSTLELGDSALYLCASSPLGHEQYFGPGTRLTVT.

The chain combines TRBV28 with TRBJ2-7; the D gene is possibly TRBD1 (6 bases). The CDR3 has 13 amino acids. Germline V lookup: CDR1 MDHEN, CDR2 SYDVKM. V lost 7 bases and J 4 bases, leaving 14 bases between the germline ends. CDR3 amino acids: CASTLGDKYEQYF. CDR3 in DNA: TGTGCCAGCACTCTGGGGGACAAATACGAGCAGTACTTC.

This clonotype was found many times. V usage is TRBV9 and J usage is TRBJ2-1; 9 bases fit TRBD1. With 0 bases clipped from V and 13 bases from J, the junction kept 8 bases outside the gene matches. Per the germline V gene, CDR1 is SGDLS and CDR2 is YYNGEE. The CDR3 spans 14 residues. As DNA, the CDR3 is TGTGCCAGCAGCGTAGTTGGGACAGGGTATATACAGTTCTTC. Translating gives CASSVVGTGYIQFF.

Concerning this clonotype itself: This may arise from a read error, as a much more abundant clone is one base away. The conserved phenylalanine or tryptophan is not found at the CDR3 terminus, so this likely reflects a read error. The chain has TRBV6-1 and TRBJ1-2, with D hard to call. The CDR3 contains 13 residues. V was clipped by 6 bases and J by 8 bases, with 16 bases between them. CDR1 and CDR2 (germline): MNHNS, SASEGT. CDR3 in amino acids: CASRELNFKGYTI. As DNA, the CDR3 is TGTGCCAGCAGGGAGCTGAACTTTAAGGGCTACACCATC.

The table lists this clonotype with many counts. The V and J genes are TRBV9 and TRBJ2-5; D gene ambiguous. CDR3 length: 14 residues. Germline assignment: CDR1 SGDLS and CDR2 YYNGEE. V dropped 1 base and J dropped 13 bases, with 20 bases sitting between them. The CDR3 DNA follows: TGTGCCAGCAGCGTATTGAACAGATCTAGTATGGGGTACTTC. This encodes CASSVLNRSSMGYF.

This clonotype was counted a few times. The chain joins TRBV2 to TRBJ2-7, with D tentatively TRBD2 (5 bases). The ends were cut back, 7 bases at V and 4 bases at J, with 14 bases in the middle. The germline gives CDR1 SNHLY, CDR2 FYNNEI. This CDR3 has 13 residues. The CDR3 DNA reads TGTGCCAGCAAAAGCCCAGAGGGTTACGAGCAGTACTTC. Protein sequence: CASKSPEGYEQYF.

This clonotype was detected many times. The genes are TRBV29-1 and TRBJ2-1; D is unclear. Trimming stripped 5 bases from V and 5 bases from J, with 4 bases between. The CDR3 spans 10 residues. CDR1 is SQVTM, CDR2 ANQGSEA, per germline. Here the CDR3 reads CSVLDNEQFF. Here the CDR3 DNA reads TGCAGCGTTCTAGACAATGAGCAGTTCTTC.

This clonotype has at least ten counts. In DNA, the CDR3 is TGCAGCGTTAGACAGGCCGGCTCCTACAATGAGCAGTTCTTC. It encodes CSVRQAGSYNEQFF. The V gene is TRBV29-1, the J gene TRBJ2-1; the D gene is possibly TRBD1 (6 bases). Germline V gene data show CDR1 as SQVTM and CDR2 as ANQGSEA. V was pared by 5 bases and J by 0 bases, with 11 bases between. CDR3 size: 14 residues.

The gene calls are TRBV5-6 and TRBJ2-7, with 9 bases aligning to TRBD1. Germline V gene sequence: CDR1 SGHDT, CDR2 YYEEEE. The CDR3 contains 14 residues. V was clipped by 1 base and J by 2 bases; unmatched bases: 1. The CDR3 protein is CASSLRQGAYEQYF. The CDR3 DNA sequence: TGTGCCAGCAGCTTGAGACAGGGGGCCTACGAGCAGTACTTC. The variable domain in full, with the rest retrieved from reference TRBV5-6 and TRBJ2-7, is DAGVTQSPTHLIKTRGQQVTLRCSPKSGHDTVSWYQQALGQGPQFIFQYYEEEERQRGNFPDRFSGHQFPNYSSELNVNALLLGDSALYLCASSLRQGAYEQYFGPGTRLTVT.

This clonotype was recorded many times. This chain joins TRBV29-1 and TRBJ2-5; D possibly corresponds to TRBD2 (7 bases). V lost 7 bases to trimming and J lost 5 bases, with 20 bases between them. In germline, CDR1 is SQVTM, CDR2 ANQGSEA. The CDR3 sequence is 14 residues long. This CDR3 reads CSALNREGGETQYF. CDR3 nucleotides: TGCAGCGCCCTCAACAGGGAGGGGGGCGAGACCCAGTACTTC.

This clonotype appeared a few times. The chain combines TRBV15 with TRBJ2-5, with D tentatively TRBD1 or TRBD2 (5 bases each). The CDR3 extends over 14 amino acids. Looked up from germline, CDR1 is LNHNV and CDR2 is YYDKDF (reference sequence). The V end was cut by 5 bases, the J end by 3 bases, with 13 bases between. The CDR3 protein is CATSLRDAKETQYF. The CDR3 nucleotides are TGTGCCACCAGCCTCCGGGACGCCAAAGAGACCCAGTACTTC.

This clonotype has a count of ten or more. CDR3 region: CASSPGQNTGELFF. DNA of the CDR3: TGCGCCAGCAGCCCCGGACAGAACACCGGGGAGCTGTTTTTT. The rearrangement joins TRBV4-1 to TRBJ2-2; D is perhaps TRBD1 (5 bases). The CDR3 contains 14 residues. V lost 4 bases and J lost 1, with 7 bases in between. Germline CDR1 MGHRA, CDR2 YSYEKL.

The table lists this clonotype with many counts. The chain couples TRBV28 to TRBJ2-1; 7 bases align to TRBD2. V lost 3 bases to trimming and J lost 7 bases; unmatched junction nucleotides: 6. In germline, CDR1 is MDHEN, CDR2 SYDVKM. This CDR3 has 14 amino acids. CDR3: CASSLAGVENEQFF. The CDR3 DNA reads TGTGCCAGCAGTTTGGCGGGAGTGGAGAATGAGCAGTTCTTC.

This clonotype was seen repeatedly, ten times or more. The CDR3 spells CASSGGSSDTQYF. The CDR3 DNA reads as TGTGCCAGCAGCGGCGGGAGTTCAGATACGCAGTATTTT. The rearrangement links TRBV5-5 to TRBJ2-3, with 7 bases that match TRBD2. Germline assignment: CDR1 SGHKS and CDR2 YYEKEE (reference sequence). This CDR3 has 13 amino acids. V was clipped by 4 bases and J by 4 bases; unmatched bases: 3.

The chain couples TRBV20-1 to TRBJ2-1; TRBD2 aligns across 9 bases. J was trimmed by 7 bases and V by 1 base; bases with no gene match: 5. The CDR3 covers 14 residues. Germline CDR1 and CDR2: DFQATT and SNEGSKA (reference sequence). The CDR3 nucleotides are TGCAGTGCTAGAGGATTAGCGGGGGTTAATGAGCAGTTCTTC. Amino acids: CSARGLAGVNEQFF.

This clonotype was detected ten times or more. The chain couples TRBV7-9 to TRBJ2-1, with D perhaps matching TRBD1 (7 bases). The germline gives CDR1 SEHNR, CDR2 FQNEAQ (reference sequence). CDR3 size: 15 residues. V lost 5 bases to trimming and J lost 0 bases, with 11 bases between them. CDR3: CASSMRDSSYNEQFF. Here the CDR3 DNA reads TGTGCCAGCAGCATGCGGGACAGCTCCTACAATGAGCAGTTCTTC. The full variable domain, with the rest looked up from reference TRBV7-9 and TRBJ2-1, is DTGVSQNPRHKITKRGQNVTFRCDPISEHNRLYWYRQTLGQGPEFLTYFQNEAQLEKSRLLSDRFSAERPKGSFSTLEIQRTEQGDSAMYLCASSMRDSSYNEQFFGPGTRLTVL.

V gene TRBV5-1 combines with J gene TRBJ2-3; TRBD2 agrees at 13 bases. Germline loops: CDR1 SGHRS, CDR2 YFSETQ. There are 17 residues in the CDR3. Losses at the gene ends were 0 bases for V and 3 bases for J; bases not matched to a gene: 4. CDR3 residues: CASSLAPTSGGTDTQYF. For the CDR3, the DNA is TGCGCCAGCAGCTTGGCCCCGACTAGCGGGGGGACAGATACGCAGTATTTT.

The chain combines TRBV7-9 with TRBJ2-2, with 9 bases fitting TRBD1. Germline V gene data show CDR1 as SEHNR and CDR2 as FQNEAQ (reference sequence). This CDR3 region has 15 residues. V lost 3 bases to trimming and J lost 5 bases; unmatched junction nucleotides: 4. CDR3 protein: CASSFGTGSTGELFF. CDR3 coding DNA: TGTGCCAGCAGCTTCGGGACAGGGTCGACCGGGGAGCTGTTTTTT.

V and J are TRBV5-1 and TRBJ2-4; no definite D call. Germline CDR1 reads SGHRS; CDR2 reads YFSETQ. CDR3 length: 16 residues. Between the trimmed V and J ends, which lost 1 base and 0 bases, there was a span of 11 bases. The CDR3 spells CASSLLVGLAKNIQYF. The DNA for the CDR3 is TGCGCCAGCAGCTTGTTGGTGGGGTTAGCCAAAAACATTCAGTACTTC.

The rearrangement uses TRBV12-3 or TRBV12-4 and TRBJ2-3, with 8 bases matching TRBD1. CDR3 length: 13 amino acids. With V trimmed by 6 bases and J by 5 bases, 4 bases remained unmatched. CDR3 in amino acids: CASSPDREDTQYF. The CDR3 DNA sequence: TGTGCCAGCAGCCCGGACAGGGAAGATACGCAGTATTTT.

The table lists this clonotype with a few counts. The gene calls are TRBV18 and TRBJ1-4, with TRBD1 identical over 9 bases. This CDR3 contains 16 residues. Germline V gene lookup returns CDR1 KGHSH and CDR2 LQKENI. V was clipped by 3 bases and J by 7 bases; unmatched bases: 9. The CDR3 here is CASSPTSGTGSEKLFF. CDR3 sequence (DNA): TGTGCCAGCTCACCCACTTCCGGGACAGGGTCTGAAAAACTGTTTTTT.

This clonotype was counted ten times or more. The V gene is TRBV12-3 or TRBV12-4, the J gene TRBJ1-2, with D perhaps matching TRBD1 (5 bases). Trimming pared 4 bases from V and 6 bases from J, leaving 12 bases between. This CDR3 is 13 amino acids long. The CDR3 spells CASSSPGSNGYTF. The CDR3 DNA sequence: TGTGCCAGCAGTTCCCCAGGGTCGAATGGCTACACCTTC.

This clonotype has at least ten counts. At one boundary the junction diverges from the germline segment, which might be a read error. CDR3 sequence (DNA): TGCAGCGTGGAAGGACAGGGCGGAAGAGAAAAACTGTTTTTT. This sequence encodes CSVEGQGGREKLFF. The chain couples TRBV29-1 to TRBJ1-4; 8 positions match TRBD1. The CDR3 length is 14 residues. CDR1 SQVTM and CDR2 ANQGSEA come from the germline V gene. Full variable domain (rest looked up from reference TRBV29-1 and TRBJ1-4): SAVISQKPSRDICQRGTSLTIQCQVDSQVTMMFWYRQQPGQSLTLIATANQGSEATYESGFVIDKFPISRPNLTFSTLTVSNMSPEDSSIYLCSVEGQGGREKLFFGSGTQLSVL.

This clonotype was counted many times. The CDR3 region is CASSPTSGEYNEQFF. For the CDR3, the DNA is TGCGCCAGCAGCCCCACTAGCGGAGAGTACAATGAGCAGTTCTTC. The V call is TRBV4-1, the J call TRBJ2-1; 8 bases line up with TRBD2. CDR3 size: 15 residues. The V segment lost 4 bases and the J segment 4 bases; nucleotides outside the gene matches: 6. Germline V CDR1 and CDR2: MGHRA, YSYEKL.

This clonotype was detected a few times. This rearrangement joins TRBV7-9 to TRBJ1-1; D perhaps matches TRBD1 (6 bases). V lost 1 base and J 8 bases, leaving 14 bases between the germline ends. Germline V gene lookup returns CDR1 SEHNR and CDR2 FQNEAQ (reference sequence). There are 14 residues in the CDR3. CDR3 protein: CASSLGLQGGEAFF. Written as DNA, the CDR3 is TGTGCCAGCAGCTTAGGCTTACAGGGCGGAGAAGCTTTCTTT.